A selection of T cell receptor beta chains follows, all from one sample in a study of blood T cell repertoires in COVID-19. The protocol was immunoSEQ multiplex PCR, while the TCRdb copy is restricted to in-frame clones and leaves out a portion. The sample includes about 130,000 clones, approximately 85% of them seen just once. The sequenced sample consisted of peripheral blood. These receptors came from a human donor in a cohort sampled during active COVID-19. Each CDR3 is given with its conserved first and last residue. A D gene is named only where the DNA matches it firmly. Expanded clones are given a class, and other clones once, few, many or no size at all.

j_call v_call clone_size d_call cdr3_aa cdr3_nt
TRBJ2-7 TRBV19 - TRBD1 CASRPDRGFSYEQYF TGTGCCAGTAGACCTGACAGGGGATTCTCCTACGAGCAGTACTTC
TRBJ1-5 TRBV19 once - CASSIRAREGFNQPQHF TGTGCCAGTAGTATAAGGGCTCGGGAGGGGTTCAATCAGCCCCAGCATTTT
TRBJ1-1 TRBV5-8 - - CASSFSVNTEAFF TGTGCCAGCAGCTTTTCCGTGAACACTGAAGCTTTCTTT
TRBJ2-3 TRBV5-1 - - CASSLTPSGTDTQYF TGCGCCAGCAGCCTCACCCCTAGCGGCACAGATACGCAGTATTTT
TRBJ2-7 TRBV7-2 - TRBD2 CASSLASGGSTSYEQYF TGTGCCAGCAGCTTAGCTAGCGGGGGTTCCACCTCCTACGAGCAGTACTTC
TRBJ1-5 TRBV7-9 - - CASSSSGGTSNQPQHF TGTGCCAGCAGCTCTAGCGGGGGAACAAGCAATCAGCCCCAGCATTTT
TRBJ1-1 TRBV5-6 - TRBD1 CASSFTTGGNTEAFF TGTGCCAGCAGCTTTACCACAGGGGGAAACACTGAAGCTTTCTTT
TRBJ1-1 TRBV9 - - CASSPRDGVGTEAFF TGTGCCAGCAGCCCCAGAGACGGGGTGGGCACTGAAGCTTTCTTT
TRBJ1-1 TRBV6-1 - - CASSDRRTPNTEAFF TGTGCCAGCAGTGACCGGCGGACACCGAACACTGAAGCTTTCTTT
TRBJ1-1 TRBV25-1 few TRBD1 CASSELGQGAVRTEAFF TGTGCCAGCAGTGAATTAGGTCAGGGGGCGGTAAGAACTGAAGCTTTCTTT
TRBJ1-5 TRBV6-6 - - CASSYSRAVNQPQHF TGTGCCAGCAGTTACTCGAGGGCAGTCAATCAGCCCCAGCATTTT
TRBJ2-4 TRBV18 few - CASSPAGRLAKNIQYF TGTGCCAGCTCACCGGCAGGTCGCCTAGCCAAAAACATTCAGTACTTC
TRBJ2-5 TRBV7-9 - TRBD1 CASSNSGQGQETQYF TGTGCCAGCAGCAATTCGGGACAGGGACAAGAGACCCAGTACTTC
TRBJ1-1 TRBV18 - - CASSPLKDTSIANTEAFF TGTGCCAGCTCACCCTTAAAGGACACCTCAATAGCGAACACTGAAGCTTTCTTT
TRBJ1-2 TRBV9 - TRBD1 CASSGDRGHRYGYTF TGTGCCAGCAGCGGGGACAGGGGGCATCGCTATGGCTACACCTTC
TRBJ2-7 TRBV6-6 - - CASSLLIPYEQYF TGTGCCAGCAGTCTACTGATTCCGTACGAGCAGTACTTC
TRBJ1-2 TRBV19 once - CASSMRISGYTF TGTGCCAGTAGTATGCGTATCTCTGGCTACACCTTC
TRBJ2-7 TRBV19 - TRBD2 CASSILAGHYYEQYF TGTGCCAGTAGTATTTTAGCGGGGCACTACTACGAGCAGTACTTC
TRBJ1-4 TRBV7-6 - TRBD1 CASNPLEGTGNEKLFF TGTGCCAGCAACCCCCTGGAAGGGACAGGGAATGAAAAACTGTTTTTT
TRBJ1-4 TRBV27 - - CASSLNPMVANEKLFF TGTGCCAGCAGTTTAAACCCTATGGTGGCTAATGAAAAACTGTTTTTT
TRBJ2-5 TRBV2 - TRBD1 CASDRDRETQYF TGTGCCAGCGACCGGGACAGAGAGACCCAGTACTTC
TRBJ2-7 TRBV5-1 - TRBD1 CASSRGDRAYEQYF TGCGCCAGCAGCAGAGGCGACAGGGCCTACGAGCAGTACTTC
TRBJ1-2 TRBV20-1 - TRBD1 CSAHGTAYTF TGCAGTGCGCATGGGACAGCCTACACCTTC
TRBJ2-5 TRBV11-1 - - CASSLAGGPLETQYF TGTGCCAGCAGCTTAGCCGGGGGGCCGTTGGAGACCCAGTACTTC
TRBJ2-7 TRBV14 - TRBD2 CASSQEPGLAGTTYEQYF TGTGCCAGCAGCCAAGAACCCGGACTAGCGGGTACCACCTACGAGCAGTACTTC
TRBJ2-7 TRBV3-1/TRBV3-2 - TRBD1 CASSQRRTGTGAYEQYF TGTGCCAGCAGCCAGAGGCGGACCGGGACAGGAGCCTACGAGCAGTACTTC
TRBJ2-5 TRBV3-1/TRBV3-2 - - CASSQGTTQETQYF TGTGCCAGCAGCCAAGGGACTACACAAGAGACCCAGTACTTC
TRBJ2-1 TRBV7-2 - TRBD2 CASSSGGPYTEQFF TGTGCCAGCAGCAGCGGGGGACCCTACACTGAGCAGTTCTTC
TRBJ1-4 TRBV5-1 - TRBD1 CASSLGQGILSEKLFF TGCGCCAGCAGCTTGGGACAGGGGATCCTATCCGAAAAACTGTTTTTT
TRBJ2-7 TRBV10-3 - - CAISGGGAPPYEQYF TGTGCCATCAGTGGGGGCGGGGCCCCCCCCTACGAGCAGTACTTC
TRBJ1-1 TRBV28 - - CASRSAGTLIEAFF TGTGCCAGCAGGTCCGCCGGGACATTAATAGAAGCTTTCTTT
TRBJ1-5 TRBV6-5 - - CASSRGNSNQPQHF TGTGCCAGCAGTAGGGGGAATAGCAATCAGCCCCAGCATTTT
TRBJ2-3 TRBV3-1/TRBV3-2 - TRBD2 CASSPRIAGGDTQYF TGTGCCAGCAGCCCCAGGATAGCGGGGGGAGATACGCAGTATTTT
TRBJ2-7 TRBV5-4 - - CASSPGWGEQYF TGTGCCAGCAGCCCAGGGTGGGGAGAGCAGTACTTC
TRBJ1-6 TRBV7-8 - - CASSPHPARDKNSPLHF TGTGCCAGCAGCCCCCACCCGGCCCGGGACAAAAATTCACCCCTCCACTTT
TRBJ2-7 TRBV19 - TRBD2 CASSIESGGAWEQYF TGTGCCAGTAGTATTGAGTCCGGGGGGGCCTGGGAGCAGTACTTC
TRBJ1-5 TRBV5-8 few - CASSTYSGEQPQHF TGTGCCAGCAGCACATACTCTGGAGAACAGCCCCAGCATTTT
TRBJ2-3 TRBV2 - - CASSEALTDTQYF TGTGCCAGCAGTGAGGCTCTCACAGATACGCAGTATTTT
TRBJ2-7 TRBV12-3/TRBV12-4 - - CASGSSSYEQYF TGTGCCAGCGGATCTAGCTCCTACGAGCAGTACTTC
TRBJ2-7 TRBV19 - - CASSLSSGGTYEQYF TGTGCCAGTAGTCTCTCGTCAGGGGGGACCTACGAGCAGTACTTC
TRBJ2-2 TRBV18 - - CASSPRTGNTGELFF TGTGCCAGCTCACCACGTACAGGGAACACCGGGGAGCTGTTTTTT
TRBJ2-1 TRBV10-2 - TRBD2 CASSGWTSGGNEQFF TGCGCCAGCAGTGGGTGGACTAGCGGGGGGAATGAGCAGTTCTTC
TRBJ2-7 TRBV23-1 - TRBD1 CASSEDRESYEQYF TGCGCCAGCAGTGAGGACAGGGAATCCTACGAGCAGTACTTC
TRBJ1-4 TRBV5-1 - TRBD1 CASSPRQGSREKLFF TGCGCCAGCAGCCCAAGACAGGGGTCAAGAGAAAAACTGTTTTTT
TRBJ1-1 TRBV30 - - CAWDIMNTEAFF TGTGCCTGGGACATCATGAACACTGAAGCTTTCTTT
TRBJ2-2 TRBV14 - - CASSQTRSGGELFF TGTGCCAGCAGCCAGACTAGGTCGGGCGGGGAGCTGTTTTTT
TRBJ1-1 TRBV30 once TRBD1 CAWNLATGANTEAFF TGTGCCTGGAACTTGGCGACAGGGGCGAACACTGAAGCTTTCTTT